A selection of T cell receptor beta chains follows, all from one sample in a study of T cell responses to AZD1222 COVID-19 vaccine. Assay: immunoSEQ multiplex PCR; the TCRdb copy retains only in-frame clones and omits some. The sample lists approximately 140,000 clones, 94% occurring once. Source: peripheral blood, taken on day 0 of AZD1222 vaccination. The receptors here all came from an adult in good health. Each CDR3 is given with its conserved first and last residue. The order of the fields is clone size, V gene, D gene, J gene, CDR3 protein, CDR3 DNA. D genes are given only for firm matches. Rows may omit the clone size; those that give it use once, few, many or a size class.

size: -; V: TRBV28; D: -; J: TRBJ1-5; CDR3: CASSFLGPGWSNQPQHF; DNA: TGTGCCAGCAGTTTTCTCGGCCCCGGTTGGAGCAATCAGCCCCAGCATTTT
size: -; V: TRBV6-5; D: TRBD1; J: TRBJ2-1; CDR3: CASIPSGTAYNEQFF; DNA: TGTGCCAGCATCCCGTCCGGGACAGCCTACAATGAGCAGTTCTTC
size: -; V: TRBV5-1; D: TRBD2; J: TRBJ2-3; CDR3: CASSLAGGTIADTQYF; DNA: TGCGCCAGCAGCTTGGCCGGAGGGACTATTGCAGATACGCAGTATTTT
size: few; V: TRBV12-3/TRBV12-4; D: TRBD1; J: TRBJ1-1; CDR3: CASRQGRGTEAFF; DNA: TGTGCCAGCAGACAGGGGAGAGGAACTGAAGCTTTCTTT
size: -; V: TRBV5-1; D: -; J: TRBJ2-5; CDR3: CASSLEGGGETQYF; DNA: TGCGCCAGCAGCTTGGAAGGAGGGGGAGAGACCCAGTACTTC
size: -; V: TRBV2; D: -; J: TRBJ1-3; CDR3: CASSVQALNSGNTIYF; DNA: TGTGCCAGCAGTGTTCAGGCGTTAAACTCTGGAAACACCATATATTTT
size: -; V: TRBV7-7; D: TRBD2; J: TRBJ2-3; CDR3: CASSLGSTGGDTQYF; DNA: TGTGCCAGCAGCTTAGGGTCGACGGGGGGAGATACGCAGTATTTT
size: -; V: TRBV29-1; D: -; J: TRBJ2-2; CDR3: CSVGRQAGGELFF; DNA: TGCAGCGTTGGGAGACAGGCGGGGGGGGAGCTGTTTTTT
size: -; V: TRBV7-2; D: -; J: TRBJ1-4; CDR3: CASRTGANEKLFF; DNA: TGTGCCAGCAGGACGGGGGCGAATGAAAAACTGTTTTTT
size: -; V: TRBV18; D: -; J: TRBJ2-3; CDR3: CASSATTDTQYF; DNA: TGTGCCAGCTCAGCCACGACAGATACGCAGTATTTT
size: few; V: TRBV2; D: -; J: TRBJ1-3; CDR3: CASSQSTGVAGNTIYF; DNA: TGTGCCAGCAGCCAAAGCACGGGTGTTGCTGGAAACACCATATATTTT
size: -; V: TRBV27; D: -; J: TRBJ1-5; CDR3: CASSLAPSAPRGHYNQPQHF; DNA: TGTGCCAGCAGTTTAGCCCCCTCCGCGCCGCGTGGACATTACAATCAGCCCCAGCATTTT
size: -; V: TRBV28; D: -; J: TRBJ1-5; CDR3: CASSLLGLGNQPQHF; DNA: TGTGCCAGCAGTTTATTAGGGTTGGGCAATCAGCCCCAGCATTTT
size: few; V: TRBV12-3/TRBV12-4; D: -; J: TRBJ1-1; CDR3: CASSLQATEAFF; DNA: TGTGCCAGCAGTTTACAGGCCACTGAAGCTTTCTTT
size: -; V: TRBV5-1; D: TRBD1; J: TRBJ1-1; CDR3: CASSFLRGQVNTEAFF; DNA: TGCGCCAGCAGCTTCCTCCGAGGACAGGTGAACACTGAAGCTTTCTTT
size: -; V: TRBV10-2; D: -; J: TRBJ1-2; CDR3: CASSESRGVGGYTF; DNA: TGCGCCAGCAGTGAGTCGAGAGGGGTTGGTGGCTACACCTTC
size: -; V: TRBV3-1/TRBV3-2; D: -; J: TRBJ1-1; CDR3: CASSQGTATEAFF; DNA: TGTGCCAGCAGCCAAGGGACCGCCACTGAAGCTTTCTTT
size: -; V: TRBV5-1; D: TRBD1; J: TRBJ1-4; CDR3: CASSLSGTGDEKLFF; DNA: TGCGCCAGCAGCTTGAGCGGGACAGGGGATGAAAAACTGTTTTTT
size: -; V: TRBV29-1; D: -; J: TRBJ1-1; CDR3: CSVVDWMGMNTEAFF; DNA: TGCAGCGTTGTGGATTGGATGGGTATGAACACTGAAGCTTTCTTT
size: once; V: TRBV4-3; D: TRBD1; J: TRBJ1-1; CDR3: CASSQDGDSFNTEAFF; DNA: TGCGCCAGCAGCCAAGACGGGGACAGCTTTAACACTGAAGCTTTCTTT
size: -; V: TRBV14; D: -; J: TRBJ1-1; CDR3: CASSSILALEAFF; DNA: TGTGCCAGCAGCTCCATTCTGGCCCTTGAAGCTTTCTTT
size: -; V: TRBV3-1/TRBV3-2; D: -; J: TRBJ1-5; CDR3: CASSPTNGPQHF; DNA: TGTGCCAGCAGCCCCACCAATGGGCCCCAGCATTTT
size: -; V: TRBV6-5; D: TRBD2; J: TRBJ2-3; CDR3: CASRRGGFYADTQYF; DNA: TGTGCCAGCAGGCGGGGGGGGTTTTACGCAGATACGCAGTATTTT
size: -; V: TRBV2; D: -; J: TRBJ1-2; CDR3: CASLGFRGYTF; DNA: TGTGCCAGCTTAGGGTTCCGTGGCTACACCTTC
size: few; V: TRBV3-1/TRBV3-2; D: -; J: TRBJ1-3; CDR3: CASSGDGSGNTIYF; DNA: TGTGCCAGCAGCGGGGATGGCTCTGGAAACACCATATATTTT
size: -; V: TRBV5-1; D: TRBD2; J: TRBJ2-3; CDR3: CASSLRTSGRLPDTQYF; DNA: TGCGCCAGCAGCCTACGGACTAGCGGGAGGTTGCCAGATACGCAGTATTTT
size: -; V: TRBV5-5; D: -; J: TRBJ1-3; CDR3: CASSLSPISGNTIYF; DNA: TGTGCCAGCAGCTTGTCCCCTATCTCTGGAAACACCATATATTTT
size: -; V: TRBV7-6; D: -; J: TRBJ1-1; CDR3: CASSLTGGQLNTEAFF; DNA: TGTGCCAGCAGCCTTACAGGTGGACAGCTGAACACTGAAGCTTTCTTT
size: -; V: TRBV2; D: -; J: TRBJ2-5; CDR3: CASISVMARGETQYF; DNA: TGTGCCAGCATAAGTGTTATGGCGAGGGGGGAGACCCAGTACTTC
size: -; V: TRBV15; D: -; J: TRBJ2-5; CDR3: CATSRDREETQYF; DNA: TGTGCCACCAGCAGAGACAGGGAAGAGACCCAGTACTTC
size: -; V: TRBV6-5; D: -; J: TRBJ1-3; CDR3: CASKIQSSGNTIYF; DNA: TGTGCCAGCAAGATACAGTCCTCTGGAAACACCATATATTTT
size: -; V: TRBV6-4; D: -; J: TRBJ1-1; CDR3: CASSPTYGRNTEAFF; DNA: TGTGCCAGCAGCCCCACCTACGGACGTAACACTGAAGCTTTCTTT
size: -; V: TRBV7-3; D: TRBD2; J: TRBJ2-1; CDR3: CASSRSGSYNEQFF; DNA: TGTGCCAGCAGCCGTAGCGGGAGCTACAATGAGCAGTTCTTC
size: -; V: TRBV9; D: TRBD1; J: TRBJ1-2; CDR3: CASSAIGTGGATSNYGYTF; DNA: TGTGCCAGCAGCGCAATAGGGACAGGGGGCGCGACCTCTAACTATGGCTACACCTTC
size: few; V: TRBV27; D: TRBD1; J: TRBJ2-3; CDR3: CASAWGQGSDTQYF; DNA: TGTGCCAGCGCCTGGGGACAGGGGTCAGATACGCAGTATTTT
size: -; V: TRBV19; D: -; J: TRBJ1-5; CDR3: CASSIGAHRDSNQPQHF; DNA: TGTGCCAGTAGTATAGGGGCACACAGGGATAGCAATCAGCCCCAGCATTTT
size: -; V: TRBV7-3; D: -; J: TRBJ1-2; CDR3: CASSLGRIGGTGYGYTF; DNA: TGTGCCAGCAGCTTAGGTCGGATCGGGGGCACGGGCTATGGCTACACCTTC
size: -; V: TRBV7-2; D: -; J: TRBJ1-3; CDR3: CASSLFPGNTIYF; DNA: TGTGCCAGCAGCTTATTCCCAGGAAACACCATATATTTT
size: -; V: TRBV23-1; D: -; J: TRBJ1-5; CDR3: CASSRGSSNQPQHF; DNA: TGCGCCAGCAGTCGTGGTTCCAGCAATCAGCCCCAGCATTTT
size: -; V: TRBV4-2; D: TRBD2; J: TRBJ2-1; CDR3: CASSQDTGGGYNEQFF; DNA: TGTGCCAGCAGCCAAGATACGGGCGGGGGGTACAATGAGCAGTTCTTC
size: -; V: TRBV12-3/TRBV12-4; D: TRBD1; J: TRBJ2-5; CDR3: CASSATGEETQYF; DNA: TGTGCCAGCAGTGCTACAGGGGAAGAGACCCAGTACTTC
size: -; V: TRBV28; D: -; J: TRBJ1-1; CDR3: CASSSGGMSTEAFF; DNA: TGTGCCAGCAGTTCCGGGGGGATGAGTACTGAAGCTTTCTTT
size: -; V: TRBV18; D: -; J: TRBJ2-2; CDR3: CASSPQASNTGELFF; DNA: TGTGCCAGCTCGCCACAGGCATCGAACACCGGGGAGCTGTTTTTT
size: -; V: TRBV2; D: -; J: TRBJ1-1; CDR3: CASTKGRANTEAFF; DNA: TGTGCCAGCACCAAGGGACGGGCGAACACTGAAGCTTTCTTT
size: -; V: TRBV19; D: -; J: TRBJ2-1; CDR3: CASRQGYNEQFF; DNA: TGTGCCAGTAGACAGGGTTACAATGAGCAGTTCTTC
size: -; V: TRBV18; D: -; J: TRBJ1-2; CDR3: CASSEQGAIQANYGYTF; DNA: TGTGCCAGCTCAGAGCAGGGAGCAATACAAGCTAACTATGGCTACACCTTC
size: -; V: TRBV7-2; D: TRBD2; J: TRBJ2-5; CDR3: CASSFLGSEAGGSWYF; DNA: TGTGCCAGCAGCTTTCTGGGCTCGGAAGCGGGAGGATCCTGGTACTTC
size: -; V: TRBV6-1; D: TRBD1; J: TRBJ1-4; CDR3: CASSERALGTVNEKLFF; DNA: TGTGCCAGCAGTGAGAGGGCCTTGGGGACAGTTAATGAAAAACTGTTTTTT
size: -; V: TRBV4-1; D: -; J: TRBJ2-4; CDR3: CASSPRDLAKNIQYF; DNA: TGCGCCAGCAGCCCGAGGGACCTAGCCAAAAACATTCAGTACTTC